A selection of T cell receptor beta chains follows, all from one sample in a study of blood T cell repertoires in COVID-19. Some clones are missing from TCRdb's copy, which holds only in-frame ones; the method was immunoSEQ multiplex PCR. Of around 300,000 clones listed, around 90% are singletons. The sample taken for sequencing was PBMCs or T cells enriched from blood (not recorded which). The receptors stem from a woman in her twenties or thirties who had recovered from COVID-19. The conserved cysteine and the conserved F or W are not part of the CDR3 here. D genes are given only for firm matches.

V	D	J	CDR3
TRBV11-2	TRBD2	TRBJ2-1	ASSLDLLAGGQF
TRBV15	TRBD1	TRBJ2-3	ATSQGDRGTDTQY
TRBV3-1/TRBV3-2	TRBD1	TRBJ2-5	ASSQLARTGLRETQY
TRBV7-9	.	TRBJ1-6	ASSPPTSSPLH
TRBV14	.	TRBJ1-2	ASSQGRRYGYT
TRBV5-1	TRBD1	TRBJ2-2	ASSPGSGQRNTGELF
TRBV27	.	TRBJ1-2	ASSSTVNYGYT
TRBV5-6	.	TRBJ1-6	ASSSGTPGLLLH
TRBV2	.	TRBJ1-1	ASQGGAF
TRBV15	.	TRBJ2-4	ATSSRSSIAKNIQY
TRBV19	TRBD2	TRBJ2-3	ASSTPRTSGGYTDTQY
TRBV5-1	.	TRBJ1-2	ASSLDRVVDGYT
TRBV19	.	TRBJ2-7	ASSPNSIPREQY
TRBV5-4	.	TRBJ2-3	ASSLGGDTDTQY
TRBV5-4	.	TRBJ2-1	ASSLARDEQF
TRBV29-1	.	TRBJ2-3	SVEVSVPDTQY
TRBV6-5	TRBD2	TRBJ2-1	ASSPTSGSENEQF
TRBV7-8	.	TRBJ1-2	ASSLGQTDYGYT
TRBV9	.	TRBJ2-2	ASSVGQGFTGELF
TRBV2	TRBD1	TRBJ2-7	ASSPRDRGGTEQY
TRBV11-3	.	TRBJ1-2	ASSFDRNYGYT
TRBV18	.	TRBJ1-1	ASSPLRGELGTEAF
TRBV14	.	TRBJ2-1	ASSLSSRNEQF
TRBV4-2	TRBD2	TRBJ2-3	ASSHDTSGGWGDTQY
TRBV7-7	.	TRBJ2-3	ASSLGASSTDTQY
TRBV7-9	.	TRBJ2-2	ASGTENTGELF
TRBV27	.	TRBJ1-2	ASSPVGATSRGGYT
TRBV24-1	.	TRBJ1-1	ATSDSEPTVHTEAF
TRBV4-3	.	TRBJ1-1	ASSPGENTEAF
TRBV11-3	.	TRBJ1-1	ASSLGLGQAEAF
TRBV5-1	.	TRBJ2-7	ASSLAFPGAGSSYEQY
TRBV2	TRBD1	TRBJ2-1	ASRTGQGVYNEQF